These T cell receptor beta chains were read from a single sample in a study of blood T cell repertoires in COVID-19. Only in-frame clones appear in the TCRdb table, and some are missing; sequencing was by immunoSEQ multiplex PCR. The sample carries approximately 170,000 clones, around 82% recorded once. The specimen sequenced was peripheral blood. These receptors all come from a man of 80 years or more with COVID-19, enrolled during active disease. Each CDR3 is given with its conserved first and last residue. Fields, in order: J gene, V gene, CDR3 protein.

>TRBJ1-2|TRBV24-1
CATSDSGDGYGYTF
>TRBJ1-2|TRBV7-8
CASSFGRQTGYTF
>TRBJ2-5|TRBV6-6
CASSYSGERGEEQYF
>TRBJ2-5|TRBV4-2
CASSPSGGPPGTQYF
>TRBJ2-3|TRBV6-2/TRBV6-3
CASSYPGSEGDTQYF
>TRBJ2-1|TRBV7-6
CASSQQGTSGDYNEQFF
>TRBJ2-1|TRBV23-1
CASSHIQGLSYNEQFF
>TRBJ1-5|TRBV5-1
CASSLGGTGEEQPQHF
>TRBJ1-1|TRBV3-1/TRBV3-2
CASSQSDRGGTEAFF
>TRBJ1-1|TRBV9
CASRAKQGMNTEAFF
>TRBJ1-5|TRBV7-3
CASSIPTGVPSLSNQPQHF
>TRBJ2-1|TRBV7-3
CASKPQGPSGNEQFF
>TRBJ1-1|TRBV2
CASGRGGEDTEAFF
>TRBJ1-6|TRBV4-2
CASSQARGQRDSPLHF
>TRBJ1-1|TRBV15
CATSRLSDTEAFF
>TRBJ1-1|TRBV6-1
CASSEVSGFATEAFF
>TRBJ1-2|TRBV9
CASSVDPHRAENGYTF
>TRBJ2-6|TRBV13
CASSPALAGGPGGANVLTF
>TRBJ1-4|TRBV7-2
CASSTDRESEKLFF
>TRBJ2-2|TRBV7-9
CASSLDAAGATGELFF
>TRBJ2-2|TRBV7-6
CASSRELLANTGELFF
>TRBJ1-2|TRBV6-5
CASSPGTGTHGYTF
>TRBJ2-2|TRBV19
CASRTGGPNTGELFF
>TRBJ1-2|TRBV4-1
CASSLEWSYGYTF
>TRBJ1-2|TRBV9
CASSVGDRVGYTF
>TRBJ1-6|TRBV5-1
CASSLGAGDSPLHF
>TRBJ1-4|TRBV4-1
CASSPTPDRANEKLFF
>TRBJ1-1|TRBV11-2
CASSRTSMNTEAFF
>TRBJ2-2|TRBV7-8
CASSLSPTGTTGELFF
>TRBJ1-1|TRBV4-2
CASSQGTGMNTEAFF
>TRBJ2-3|TRBV6-4
CASSVSGGGTDTQYF
>TRBJ2-5|TRBV4-1
CASSPGQGQTQYF
>TRBJ2-3|TRBV11-2
CASSLNSRGADTQYF
>TRBJ2-7|TRBV5-1
CASSPGTGSYEQYF
>TRBJ1-2|TRBV6-5
CASSNEEWYGYTF
>TRBJ2-5|TRBV18
CASSPVADQETQYF
>TRBJ1-4|TRBV7-9
CASSLRGAGEKLFF
>TRBJ1-5|TRBV6-1
CASSEGRVGNQPQHF
>TRBJ1-5|TRBV10-3
CAISGGQALFLEPQHF
>TRBJ1-6|TRBV9
CASSVDPGGNSPLHF
>TRBJ1-1|TRBV5-6
CASSLLGQGGTEAFF
>TRBJ1-2|TRBV19
CASSIPSYYGYTF
>TRBJ1-1|TRBV6-1
CASSEWGRGTEAFF
>TRBJ1-6|TRBV6-5
CASNAGFSYNSPLHF
>TRBJ1-2|TRBV28
CASSIGVGYGYTF
>TRBJ2-2|TRBV20-1
CSASKARPAGELFF
>TRBJ1-2|TRBV5-1
CASSLGQGDGYTF
>TRBJ2-7|TRBV19
CASSIAGRGRSGQYF
>TRBJ2-7|TRBV18
CASSPIWGTEQYF
>TRBJ1-5|TRBV16
CASSQSRQSNQPQHF
>TRBJ2-2|TRBV7-2
CASSLASRGMTGELFF
>TRBJ2-1|TRBV7-6
CASSSQPSRDNEQFF
>TRBJ1-2|TRBV2
CASSERQGKANYGYTF
>TRBJ2-7|TRBV18
CASSPSGQTHEQYF
>TRBJ1-1|TRBV19
CASITNPRTGGVYGAEAFF
>TRBJ2-7|TRBV7-8
CASGRFLYEQYF